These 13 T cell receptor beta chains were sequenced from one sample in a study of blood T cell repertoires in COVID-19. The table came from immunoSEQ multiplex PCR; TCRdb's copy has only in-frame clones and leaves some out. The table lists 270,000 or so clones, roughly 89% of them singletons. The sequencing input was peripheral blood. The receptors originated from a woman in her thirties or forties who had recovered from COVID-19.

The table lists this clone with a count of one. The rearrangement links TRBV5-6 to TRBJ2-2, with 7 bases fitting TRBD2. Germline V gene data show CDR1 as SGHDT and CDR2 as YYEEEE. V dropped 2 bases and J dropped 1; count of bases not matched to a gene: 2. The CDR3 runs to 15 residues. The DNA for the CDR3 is TGTGCCAGCAGCTTTCGCGGGAGGAACACCGGGGAGCTGTTTTTT. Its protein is CASSFRGRNTGELFF.

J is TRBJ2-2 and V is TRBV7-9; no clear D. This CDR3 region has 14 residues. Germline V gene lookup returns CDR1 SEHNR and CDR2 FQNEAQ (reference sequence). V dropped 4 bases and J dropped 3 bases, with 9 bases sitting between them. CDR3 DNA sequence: TGTGCCAGCAGCTCCCGCGCGGACACCGGGGAGCTGTTTTTT. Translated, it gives CASSSRADTGELFF.

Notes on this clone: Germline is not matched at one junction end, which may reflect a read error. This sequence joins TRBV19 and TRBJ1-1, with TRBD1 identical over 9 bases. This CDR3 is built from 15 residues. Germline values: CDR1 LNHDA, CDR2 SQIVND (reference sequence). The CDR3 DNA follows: TGTGCCAGTAGTGAATACAGGGGGCTGAAAACTGAAGCTTTCTTT. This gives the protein CASSEYRGLKTEAFF.

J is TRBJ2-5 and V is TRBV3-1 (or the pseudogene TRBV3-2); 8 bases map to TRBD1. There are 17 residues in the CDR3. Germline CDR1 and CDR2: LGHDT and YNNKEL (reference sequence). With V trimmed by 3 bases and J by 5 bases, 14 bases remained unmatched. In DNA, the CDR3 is TGTGCCAGCAGCCAGGACAGGGAAGTTGTCTGGTCGGAGACCCAGTACTTC. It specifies CASSQDREVVWSETQYF.

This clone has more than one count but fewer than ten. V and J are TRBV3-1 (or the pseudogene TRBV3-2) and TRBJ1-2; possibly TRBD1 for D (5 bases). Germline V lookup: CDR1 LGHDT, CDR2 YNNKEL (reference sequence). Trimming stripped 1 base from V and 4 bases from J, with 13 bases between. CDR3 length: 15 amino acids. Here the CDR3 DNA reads TGTGCCAGCAGCCAAGGCTTCGCGGGGGGCTATGGCTACACCTTC. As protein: CASSQGFAGGYGYTF.

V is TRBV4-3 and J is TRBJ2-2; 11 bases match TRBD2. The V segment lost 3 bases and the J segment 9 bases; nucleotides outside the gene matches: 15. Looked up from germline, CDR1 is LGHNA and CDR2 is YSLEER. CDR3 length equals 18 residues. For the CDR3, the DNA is TGCGCCAGCAGCCAGGAGCTAGCGGGAGGAAGTCAGGGGTGGGAGCTGTTTTTT. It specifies CASSQELAGGSQGWELFF.

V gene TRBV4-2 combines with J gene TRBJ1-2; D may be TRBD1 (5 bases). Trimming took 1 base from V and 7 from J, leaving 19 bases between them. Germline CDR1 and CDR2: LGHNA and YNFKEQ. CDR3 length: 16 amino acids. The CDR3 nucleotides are TGTGCCAGCAGCCAAGGGATTGGGACTGAGTCTGGTGGCTACACCTTC. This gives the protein CASSQGIGTESGGYTF.

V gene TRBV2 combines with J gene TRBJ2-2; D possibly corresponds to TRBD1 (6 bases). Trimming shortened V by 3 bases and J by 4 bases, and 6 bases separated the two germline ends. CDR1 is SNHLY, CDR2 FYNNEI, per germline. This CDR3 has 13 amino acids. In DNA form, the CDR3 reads TGTGCCAGCAGTGAGACAGGCACCGGGGAGCTGTTTTTT. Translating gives CASSETGTGELFF.

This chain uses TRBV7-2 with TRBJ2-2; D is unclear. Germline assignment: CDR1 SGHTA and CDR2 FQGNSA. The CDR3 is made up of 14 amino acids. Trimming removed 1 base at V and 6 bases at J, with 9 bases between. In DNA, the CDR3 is TGTGCCAGCAGCTTAGTGGGCGCATCCGGGGAGCTGTTTTTT. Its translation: CASSLVGASGELFF.

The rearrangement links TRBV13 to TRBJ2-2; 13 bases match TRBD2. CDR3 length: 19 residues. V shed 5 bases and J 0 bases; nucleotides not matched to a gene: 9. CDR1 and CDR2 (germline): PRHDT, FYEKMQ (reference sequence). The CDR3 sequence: CASSITRLAGGPNTGELFF. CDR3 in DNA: TGTGCCAGCAGCATAACTAGACTAGCGGGGGGTCCGAACACCGGGGAGCTGTTTTTT.

The CDR3 spells CASSRPGLAGRDIQYF. The CDR3 nucleotides are TGTGCCAGCTCACGACCGGGACTAGCGGGGCGGGACATTCAGTACTTC. The chain recombines TRBV18 with TRBJ2-4; the match to TRBD2 covers 13 bases. The CDR3 covers 16 residues. Germline values: CDR1 KGHSH, CDR2 LQKENI. Trimming at V came to 4 bases and at J to 8 bases, leaving 8 bases not matched to a gene. The complete variable domain, with remaining parts taken from reference TRBV18 and TRBJ2-4, reads NAGVMQNPRHLVRRRGQEARLRCSPMKGHSHVYWYRQLPEEGLKFMVYLQKENIIDESGMPKERFSAEFPKEGPSILRIQQVVRGDSAAYFCASSRPGLAGRDIQYFGAGTRLSVL.

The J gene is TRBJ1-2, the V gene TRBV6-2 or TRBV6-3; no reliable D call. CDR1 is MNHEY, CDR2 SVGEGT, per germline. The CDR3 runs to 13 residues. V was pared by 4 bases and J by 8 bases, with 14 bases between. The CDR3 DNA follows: TGTGCCAGCAGTTTCCCGGAGGGTCGCGGCTACACCTTC. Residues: CASSFPEGRGYTF.

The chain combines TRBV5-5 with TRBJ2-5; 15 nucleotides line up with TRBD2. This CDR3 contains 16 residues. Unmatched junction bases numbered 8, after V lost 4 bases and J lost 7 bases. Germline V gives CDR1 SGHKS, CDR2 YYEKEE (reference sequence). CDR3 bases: TGTGCCAGCAGCGCAGGACTAGCGGGGGGGTTTGTGACCCAGTACTTC. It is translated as CASSAGLAGGFVTQYF.